This T cell receptor beta chain comes out of a study of CD8+ T cells in alopecia areata. Germline V gene sequence: CDR1 SGHAT, CDR2 FQNNGV. V was shortened by 5 bases and J by 4 bases, with 11 bases between the two germline ends. The CDR3 loop spans 13 amino acids. General study results and limits: Among patients, TCR sharing was less clear than in mice, a difference possibly due in part to HLA diversity in the patient population. Scalp lesions, especially in alopecia totalis/universalis, had higher clonality than normal scalp.

Points on this clone: Antigen specificity is unknown.

cDNA serving as the sequencing template came from extracted, reverse transcribed RNA. This table comes from immunoSEQ multiplex PCR, and its TCRdb copy is limited to in-frame clones, with some not included. The sample lists 90,000 to 150,000 clones, about 61% occurring once. The sequencing input was CD4+ T cells sorted from blood. The receptor was derived from a human donor in good health. The chain has TRBV11-2 and TRBJ2-5, with D maybe TRBD2 (5 bases). The chain's CDR3 is CASSPEVRETQYF. In DNA, the CDR3 is TGTGCCAGCAGCCCGGAGGTGCGAGAGACCCAGTACTTC.